This T cell receptor (beta chain) was recovered during a study of shared clonotypes between healthy human individuals. Study at large: Sampling drew on donors who were a couple of women and a few men aged 18 to 49.

The CDR3 runs 15 residues. Germline assignment: CDR1 SGHTA and CDR2 FQGTGA. V was cut by 5 bases and J by 1 base, with 14 bases left in between. The donors, healthy adults who were HIV-negative, had experienced no recent acute infections or vaccinations. Produced via immunoSEQ multiplex PCR; TCRdb's table is partial and in-frame only. The data show roughly 2,300,000 clones, with about 90% seen just once and approximately 0.41% held by the top ten. Whole-study results and caveats: Clonotypes shared by all four sorted-subset donors had higher generation probabilities than non-shared clonotypes. It was observed that roughly 5.1% of naive CD4 clonotypes were shared across a few donors.

Details on this clone: Its matching antigen is unknown.

The sequence derives from a man aged 18 to 30 in good health. Some clones in this sample may be carry-over from other donors' samples. V usage is TRBV7-3 and J usage is TRBJ2-5; D remains unclear. The sequencing sample was made of naive CD4+ T cells from PBMCs. Subset: CD45RA+ positively selected. CDR3 residues: CASSPLVGPQETQYF. CDR3 sequence (DNA): TGTGCCAGCAGCCCCCTCGTCGGTCCCCAAGAGACCCAGTACTTC.